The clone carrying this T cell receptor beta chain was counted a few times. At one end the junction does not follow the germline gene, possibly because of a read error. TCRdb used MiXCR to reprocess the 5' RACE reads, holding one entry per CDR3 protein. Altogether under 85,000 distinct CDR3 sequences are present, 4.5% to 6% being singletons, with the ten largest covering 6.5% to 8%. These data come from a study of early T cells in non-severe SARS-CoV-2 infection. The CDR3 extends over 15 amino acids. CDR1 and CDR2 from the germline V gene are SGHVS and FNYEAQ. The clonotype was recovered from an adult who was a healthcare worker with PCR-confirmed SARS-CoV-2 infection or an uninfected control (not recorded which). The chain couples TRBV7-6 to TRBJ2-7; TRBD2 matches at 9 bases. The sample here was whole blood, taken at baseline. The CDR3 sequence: CASSYPAGGAYAQYF. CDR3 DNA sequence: TGTGCCAGCAGCTACCCGGCGGGAGGGGCCTACGCGCAGTACTTC.